This T cell receptor beta chain came from a study of blood T cell repertoires in COVID-19. Overall study context: T cells, B-cell-depleted T cells, or PBMCs provided the cDNA or gDNA that served as material.

Profiling relied on immunoSEQ multiplex PCR, and the TCRdb table lists in-frame clones only, not all of them. The sample holds a few hundred thousand clones; 89% are singletons and the top ten take more than 1%. Germline trimming cut 3 bases from V and 3 bases from J; bases unmatched to any gene: 5. The V gene's germline CDR1 is SGHNT and CDR2 YYREEE (reference sequence). CDR3 size: 16 residues. The sample taken for sequencing was peripheral blood. V is TRBV5-4 and J is TRBJ2-7; 14 bases match TRBD2. The TCR was taken from a man between 40 and 49 years old with acute or convalescent COVID-19. CDR3 sequence (DNA): TGTGCCAGCAGCTCGGGACTAGCGGGGGATATCTACGAGCAGTACTTC. Amino acids: CASSSGLAGDIYEQYF.